The next 27 T cell receptor beta chains were all read from a single sample in a study of blood T cell repertoires in COVID-19. TCRdb's table, derived via immunoSEQ multiplex PCR, lists solely in-frame clones and lacks some. The data contain tens of thousands of clones, about 83% of them singletons. Sequencing was performed on peripheral blood. Receptors were obtained from a woman in her seventies with acute or convalescent COVID-19.

The chain uses TRBV5-1 and TRBJ1-4; D might be TRBD1 (6 bases). CDR3 length: 14 amino acids. The V end was cut by 4 bases, the J end by 7 bases, with 14 bases between. Germline CDR1 and CDR2: SGHRS and YFSETQ. Here the CDR3 DNA reads TGCGCCAGCAGCGCGCAGGGGAGCGCTGAAAAACTGTTTTTT. It is translated as CASSAQGSAEKLFF.

The rearrangement uses TRBV12-2 and TRBJ1-1; TRBD1, the table's D call, was not compared with the DNA. TRBV12-2 corresponds to a pseudogene. The CDR3 runs to 16 residues. CDR3 sequence reads: CASRLTSGTSNTEAFF. CDR3 nucleotide sequence: TGTGCAAGTCGCTTAACATCCGGGACATCGAACACTGAAGCTTTCTTT.

The chain uses TRBV19 and TRBJ1-3; TRBD1 agrees at 7 bases. Germline V gives CDR1 LNHDA, CDR2 SQIVND (reference sequence). V shed 5 bases and J 4 bases; nucleotides not matched to a gene: 5. This CDR3 is 14 amino acids long. CDR3 coding DNA: TGTGCCAGTAGTGCAGACAGGGCCGGAAACACCATATATTTT. Its translation: CASSADRAGNTIYF. Full variable domain (missing parts from reference TRBV19 and TRBJ1-3): DGGITQSPKYLFRKEGQNVTLSCEQNLNHDAMYWYRQDPGQGLRLIYYSQIVNDFQKGDIAEGYSVSREKKESFPLTVTSAQKNPTAFYLCASSADRAGNTIYFGEGSWLTVV.

This clone was seen a handful of times. The chain employs TRBV4-1 and TRBJ1-5, with 11 bases aligning to TRBD1. V lost 1 base and J lost 11; bases outside the gene matches: 4. Germline V lookup: CDR1 MGHRA, CDR2 YSYEKL. The CDR3 runs to 14 residues. CDR3 protein: CASSQGTGGLTQHF. As DNA, the CDR3 is TGCGCCAGCAGCCAAGGGACAGGGGGCTTGACCCAGCATTTT.

This chain connects TRBV24-1 to TRBJ1-2, with D possibly being TRBD1 (5 bases). Germline-derived CDR1 and CDR2 are KGHDR and SFDVKD. With 4 bases removed from V and 4 bases from J, the gap between germline ends came to 9 bases. There are 13 residues in the CDR3. CDR3 residues: CATSEQEAYGYTF. CDR3 DNA sequence: TGTGCCACCAGTGAACAGGAAGCCTATGGCTACACCTTC.

The chain uses TRBV6-5 and TRBJ1-3; unclear D gene. CDR3 length: 14 residues. V gave up 6 bases and J gave up 0 bases, with 9 bases separating them. CDR1 is MNHEY, CDR2 SVGAGI, per germline. The CDR3, as DNA: TGTGCCAGCAGGTCAGGAAACTCTGGAAACACCATATATTTT. It encodes CASRSGNSGNTIYF.

The chain combines TRBV7-8 with TRBJ2-7; 10 bases are a match to TRBD1. Trimming cost V 6 bases and J 5 bases; bases outside gene matches: 7. CDR3 length: 14 amino acids. Germline loops: CDR1 SGHVS, CDR2 FQNEAQ. The CDR3: CASRAGTGEHEQYF. CDR3 coding DNA: TGTGCCAGCAGGGCCGGGACAGGGGAACACGAGCAGTACTTC.

The genes are TRBV11-3 and TRBJ2-2, with TRBD1 matching over 11 bases. The CDR3 is 20 amino acids. J gave up 0 bases and V 5 bases, and 14 bases lay outside the gene matches. CDR1 and CDR2 from the germline V gene are SGHNT and YENEEA. CDR3 nucleotide sequence: TGTGCCAGCAGCCCGAGCCCCCGGGACAGGGGGTTTTCGAACACCGGGGAGCTGTTTTTT. Protein product: CASSPSPRDRGFSNTGELFF.

V and J are TRBV6-1 and TRBJ1-1; D perhaps matches TRBD1 (5 bases). The V gene's germline CDR1 is MNHNS and CDR2 SASEGT. The CDR3 is 13 residues long. Trimming pared 3 bases from V and 8 bases from J, leaving 13 bases between. The CDR3 region has the DNA TGTGCCAGCAGTGAGCACTCAACAGGCGAAGCTTTCTTT. Translation: CASSEHSTGEAFF.

The genes are TRBV27 and TRBJ1-1; weak D call: TRBD1 (5 bases). V dropped 7 bases and J dropped 5 bases, with 23 bases sitting between them. The CDR3 spans 16 residues. Germline V gene sequence: CDR1 MNHEY, CDR2 SMNVEV (reference sequence). For the CDR3, the DNA is TGTGCCAGCACAACCTCAAGGGGCCCGGTGGGGACTGAAGCTTTCTTT. Translation: CASTTSRGPVGTEAFF.

The V gene is TRBV24-1, the J gene TRBJ2-5; D may be TRBD1 (6 bases). The V end was cut by 4 bases, the J end by 0 bases, with 11 bases between. Germline assignment: CDR1 KGHDR and CDR2 SFDVKD. The CDR3 is 15 amino acids. The DNA for the CDR3 is TGTGCCACCAGTGACGCTCAGGGGAACCAAGAGACCCAGTACTTC. Its protein product is CATSDAQGNQETQYF.

This rearrangement joins TRBV3-1 (or the pseudogene TRBV3-2) to TRBJ2-5; TRBD1 might be the D (6 bases). The CDR3 has 14 amino acids. V lost 3 bases, J lost 4 bases, and 12 bases lay in between. CDR1 LGHDT and CDR2 YNNKEL come from the germline V gene (reference sequence). CDR3 amino acids: CASSHQGYTETQYF. In DNA, the CDR3 is TGTGCCAGCAGCCACCAGGGGTATACAGAGACCCAGTACTTC.

The chain has TRBV9 and TRBJ1-4; D possibly corresponds to TRBD1 (6 bases). Trimming took off 4 bases at V and 8 bases at J, with 18 bases between the two ends. Germline values: CDR1 SGDLS, CDR2 YYNGEE. The CDR3 is 15 amino acids. CDR3 DNA: TGTGCCAGCAGCAGGTCAGGGGCGAGCTCCGAAAAACTGTTTTTT. Its translation: CASSRSGASSEKLFF.

The V and J genes are TRBV21-1 and TRBJ2-3; TRBD2 is taken as the D call from the table, unchecked against the DNA. TRBV21-1 is given as a pseudogene. This CDR3 has 24 residues. Here the CDR3 DNA reads TGTGCCAGCAGCAAAAAAGAGACAGGGGAATTCCCGACTAGCGGGGAACCTTGGACAGATACGCAGTATTTT. It encodes CASSKKETGEFPTSGEPWTDTQYF.

V is TRBV5-1 and J is TRBJ2-1; no clear D. The CDR3 has 14 residues. The germline V gene encodes CDR1 SGHRS and CDR2 YFSETQ. Trimming removed 2 bases from V and 6 bases from J, with 12 bases in between. In DNA, the CDR3 is TGCGCCAGCAGCTTACTGCAGGTTAGCAATGAGCAGTTCTTC. Its translation: CASSLLQVSNEQFF. The full variable domain, in which reference TRBV5-1 and TRBJ2-1 provide the parts outside the CDR3, is KAGVTQTPRYLIKTRGQQVTLSCSPISGHRSVSWYQQTPGQGLQFLFEYFSETQRNKGNFPGRFSGRQFSNSRSEMNVSTLELGDSALYLCASSLLQVSNEQFFGPGTRLTVL.

This clone was recorded once. An end of the junction does not agree with germline; a read error may underlie this. The V call is TRBV10-3, the J call TRBJ1-1, with unresolved D. The germline V gene encodes CDR1 ENHRY and CDR2 SYGVKD. The CDR3 runs to 15 residues. The DNA for the CDR3 is TGTGCCATCAGTCAGTCCGGGGTGGGGAACACTGAAGCTTTCTTT. It yields the protein CAISQSGVGNTEAFF.

In the case of this clone: Other DNA sequences in this specimen translate into the identical CDR3. The rearrangement joins TRBV9 to TRBJ2-3, with 12 bases lining up with TRBD2. V was pared by 1 base and J by 6 bases, with 3 bases of the junction left unmatched. CDR3 length: 15 amino acids. Germline loops: CDR1 SGDLS, CDR2 YYNGEE. CDR3 in DNA: TGTGCCAGCAGCGTACTAGCGGGGGGGCCCGATACGCAGTATTTT. Protein: CASSVLAGGPDTQYF.

Concerning this clone itself: The sample carries other DNA sequences with the same CDR3. The chain uses TRBV19 and TRBJ1-2; 7 positions match TRBD1. Unmatched junction bases numbered 7, after V lost 6 bases and J lost 3 bases. CDR3 length: 14 residues. The germline V gene has CDR1 LNHDA and CDR2 SQIVND (reference sequence). DNA for the CDR3: TGTGCCAGTAGCAGCCTGACAGGGTACTATGGCTACACCTTC. This encodes CASSSLTGYYGYTF. The full variable domain, its missing parts supplied by reference TRBV19 and TRBJ1-2, is DGGITQSPKYLFRKEGQNVTLSCEQNLNHDAMYWYRQDPGQGLRLIYYSQIVNDFQKGDIAEGYSVSREKKESFPLTVTSAQKNPTAFYLCASSSLTGYYGYTFGSGTRLTVV.

This clone has a handful of counts. The chain joins TRBV24-1 to TRBJ2-2; 7 bases align to TRBD2. CDR1 is KGHDR and CDR2 is SFDVKD in the germline V gene. This CDR3 spans 14 amino acids. Unmatched junction bases numbered 4, after V lost 4 bases and J lost 6 bases. CDR3 DNA sequence: TGTGCCACCAGTGAGCGACGGGGGGCCGGGGAGCTGTTTTTT. This translates into CATSERRGAGELFF.

This chain links TRBV18 with TRBJ1-1, with a possible D match to TRBD1 (5 bases). Germline values: CDR1 KGHSH, CDR2 LQKENI. Trimming removed 2 bases from V and 3 bases from J, with 10 bases in between. The CDR3 totals 14 residues. The CDR3 sequence: CASSPGAGDTEAFF. CDR3 bases: TGTGCCAGCTCACCAGGGGCGGGAGACACTGAAGCTTTCTTT.

This clone has just a few counts. The chain couples TRBV28 to TRBJ1-3, with D perhaps TRBD1 (5 bases). The CDR3 consists of 14 residues. V lost 8 bases and J 3 bases, leaving 14 bases between the germline ends. Germline V gives CDR1 MDHEN, CDR2 SYDVKM. Here the CDR3 reads CASGRELGGNTIYF. CDR3 DNA: TGTGCCAGCGGCAGGGAATTGGGTGGAAACACCATATATTTT.

The chain uses TRBV6-6 and TRBJ1-3; no firm D call. Trimming took 1 base from V and 0 from J, leaving 7 bases between them. Germline V gives CDR1 MNHNY, CDR2 SVGAGI (reference sequence). This CDR3 has 15 amino acids. The CDR3 loop reads CASSYFGGSGNTIYF. The CDR3 nucleotides read TGTGCCAGCAGTTACTTCGGCGGCTCTGGAAACACCATATATTTT.

The V gene is TRBV18, the J gene TRBJ1-1; 8 bases are a match to TRBD1. Germline-derived CDR1 and CDR2 are KGHSH and LQKENI. V lost 6 bases, J lost 1 base, and 10 bases stayed unmatched. This CDR3 comprises 16 residues. This chain's CDR3 is CASSRTRQGTNTEAFF. The CDR3, as DNA: TGTGCCAGCTCCCGAACTCGACAGGGGACGAACACTGAAGCTTTCTTT.

In nucleotides, the CDR3 is TGTGCCATCCTGGCGGGTCCGGGGGACACCGGGGAGCTGTTTTTT. Translation gives CAILAGPGDTGELFF. The chain uses TRBV10-3 and TRBJ2-2; tentative D call: TRBD2 (6 bases). CDR1 and CDR2 from the germline V gene are ENHRY and SYGVKD. CDR3 length: 15 amino acids. The V and J ends lost 8 bases and 3 bases respectively, with 16 bases between them.

CDR3 nucleotides: TGTGCCAGCAGCCAACAGGACAGACAAGAATACGAGCAGTACTTC. It specifies CASSQQDRQEYEQYF. The chain has TRBV4-2 and TRBJ2-7; TRBD1 is a possible D gene (6 bases). V lost 2 bases, J lost 4 bases, and 15 bases lay in between. The CDR3 runs 15 residues. Looked up from germline, CDR1 is LGHNA and CDR2 is YNFKEQ.

V gene TRBV2 combines with J gene TRBJ2-2; possibly TRBD2 for D (5 bases). Trimming removed 2 bases at V and 5 bases at J, with 12 bases between. The V gene's germline CDR1 is SNHLY and CDR2 FYNNEI. The CDR3 covers 15 residues. The CDR3 is CASSEHFSGTGELFF. The CDR3 region has the DNA TGTGCCAGCAGTGAACATTTTTCGGGGACCGGGGAGCTGTTTTTT.

The chain couples TRBV24-1 to TRBJ1-2; D not resolved. Per the germline V gene, CDR1 is KGHDR and CDR2 is SFDVKD. Trimming pared 3 bases from V and 5 bases from J, leaving 12 bases between. The CDR3 loop spans 14 amino acids. The CDR3, as DNA: TGTGCCACCAGTGATGGGTCGGAGGTTTATGGCTACACCTTC. Protein sequence: CATSDGSEVYGYTF.